Sequencing of this TCR beta chain was carried out in a study of T cells in Graves' hyperthyroidism and ophthalmopathy. Notes on the study in general: The model forecast ophthalmopathy, anticipating it by a median about six months before onset. A model built on 13 V-J features separated ophthalmopathy from stable hyperthyroidism.

Uncontrolled infection, other autoimmune disease, pregnancy or lactation led to exclusion. With respect to this clonotype: Its antigen is currently unknown.

V was clipped by 9 bases and J by 7 bases, with 21 bases between them. Germline loops: CDR1 ENHRY, CDR2 SYGVKD. CDR3 length: 14 residues. The CDR3 regions of TCR beta were amplified from RNA transcripts. The primer set for the first-round RT-PCR of the TCR CDR3 was HTBI. TCRdb redid the calling of the multiplex PCR reads with MiXCR, one entry per CDR3 protein. Of fewer than 700,000 distinct CDR3 sequences detected, approximately 17% appear once; the ten largest clones hold under 20%. The sequence derives from a woman in her late teens or twenties with Graves' ophthalmopathy. The sample taken for sequencing was blood. V and J are TRBV10-3 and TRBJ1-2, with D uncertain. The CDR3: CAISPGEGLRGYTF. In nucleotides, the CDR3 is TGTGCCATTTCTCCAGGTGAGGGTCTGCGTGGCTACACCTTC.